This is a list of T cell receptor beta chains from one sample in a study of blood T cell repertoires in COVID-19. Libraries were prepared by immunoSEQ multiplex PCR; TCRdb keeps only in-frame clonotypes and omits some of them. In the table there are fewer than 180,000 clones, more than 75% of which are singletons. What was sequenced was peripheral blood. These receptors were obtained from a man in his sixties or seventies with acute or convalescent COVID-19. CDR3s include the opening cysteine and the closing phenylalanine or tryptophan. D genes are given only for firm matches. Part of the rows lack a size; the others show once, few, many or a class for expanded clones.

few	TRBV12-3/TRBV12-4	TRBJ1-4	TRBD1	TGTGCCAGCAGTTTAAACAGGGGAAAACTGTTTTTT	CASSLNRGKLFF
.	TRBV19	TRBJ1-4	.	TGTGCCAGTAGTCCTCGACAGGCACCTGATGAAAAACTGTTTTTT	CASSPRQAPDEKLFF
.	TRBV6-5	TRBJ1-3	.	TGTGCCAGCAGATCCAGGGTAGCCGGAAACACCATATATTTT	CASRSRVAGNTIYF
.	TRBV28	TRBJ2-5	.	TGTGCCAGCAGTTTTAAAGAGACCCAGTACTTC	CASSFKETQYF
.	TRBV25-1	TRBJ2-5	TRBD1	TGTGCCAGCAGTGAGACGACAGGGGCCCAATACGCCCAGTACTTC	CASSETTGAQYAQYF
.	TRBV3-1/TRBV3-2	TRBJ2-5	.	TGTGCCAGCAGCCTAGGTCAGGCGGAGACCCAGTACTTC	CASSLGQAETQYF
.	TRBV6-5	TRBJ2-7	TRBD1	TGTGCCAGCAAACCAGGACAGGGGTCTGCCGAGCAGTACTTC	CASKPGQGSAEQYF
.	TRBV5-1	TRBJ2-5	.	TGCGCCAGCAGCTTGGAACCGGGTCCCCAAGAGACCCAGTACTTC	CASSLEPGPQETQYF
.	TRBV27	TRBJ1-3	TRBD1	TGTGCCAGCAGTTCCGGGACAGGGCCCTCTGGAAACACCATATATTTT	CASSSGTGPSGNTIYF
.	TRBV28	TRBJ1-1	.	TGTGCCAGCAGGGGGCTGAACACTGAAGCTTTCTTT	CASRGLNTEAFF
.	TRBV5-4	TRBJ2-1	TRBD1	TGTGCCAGCAGCTCCGGACAGGGGAAAAGGGACAATGAGCAGTTCTTC	CASSSGQGKRDNEQFF
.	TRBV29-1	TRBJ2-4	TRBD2	TGCAGCGTCCTCCCCGGACTAGCGGGAGGCGATTGGGGAAAAAACATTCAGTACTTC	CSVLPGLAGGDWGKNIQYF
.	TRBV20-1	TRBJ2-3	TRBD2	TGCAGTGCTAGTAACCCTAGCGGACGCACAGATACGCAGTATTTT	CSASNPSGRTDTQYF
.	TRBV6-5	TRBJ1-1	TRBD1	TGTGCCAGCAGTTACGCCAGGGGGGTGAGCACTGAAGCTTTCTTT	CASSYARGVSTEAFF
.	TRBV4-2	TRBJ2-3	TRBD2	TGTGCCAGCAGCCAAGAAGGGGTACTAGCGGGGCTAAGCACAGATACGCAGTATTTT	CASSQEGVLAGLSTDTQYF
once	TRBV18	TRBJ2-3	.	TGTGCCAGCTCATCCTCCACAGATACGCAGTATTTT	CASSSSTDTQYF
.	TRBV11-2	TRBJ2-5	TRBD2	TGTGCCAGCAGCTATGCTAGCGGCGACCAAGAGACCCAGTACTTC	CASSYASGDQETQYF
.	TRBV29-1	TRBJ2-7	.	TGCAGCGTTAGCTCCATTGGTCCGGGGACCTACGAGCAGTACTTC	CSVSSIGPGTYEQYF
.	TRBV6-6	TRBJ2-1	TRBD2	TGTGCCAGCAGTTTAATAGCTAGCGGGAGAAATGAGCAGTTCTTC	CASSLIASGRNEQFF
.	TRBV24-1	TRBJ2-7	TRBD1	TGTGCCACCAGTGATTCGGGACAGGGGGCATTACGCCAGTACTTC	CATSDSGQGALRQYF
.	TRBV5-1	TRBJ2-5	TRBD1	TGCGCCAGCAGCTTGGGACAGGGGGGCGAGACCCAGTACTTC	CASSLGQGGETQYF
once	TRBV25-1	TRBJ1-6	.	TGTGCCAGCAGTGAATTCCAGGGTTTGAATTCACCCCTCCACTTT	CASSEFQGLNSPLHF
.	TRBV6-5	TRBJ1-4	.	TGTGCCAGCACTCTTAGGACAGATGAAAAACTGTTTTTT	CASTLRTDEKLFF
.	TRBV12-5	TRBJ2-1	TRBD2	TGTGCTAGTGCCCAGGTATTTCCTAGCGGGGGCGCATCCTACAATGAGCAGTTCTTC	CASAQVFPSGGASYNEQFF
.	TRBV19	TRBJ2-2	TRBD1	TGTGCCAGTAGACCAACAGGGGTTAACACCGGGGAGCTGTTTTTT	CASRPTGVNTGELFF
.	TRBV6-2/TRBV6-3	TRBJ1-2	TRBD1	TGTGCCAGCAGTTACGGGGGACAGAACTATGGCTACACCTTC	CASSYGGQNYGYTF
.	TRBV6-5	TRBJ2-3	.	TGTGCCAGCAGTTACTCAGCCACGAAAAGAGGGGATACGCAGTATTTT	CASSYSATKRGDTQYF
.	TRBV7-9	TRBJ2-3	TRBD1	TGTGCCAGCAGTGACAGGGGGGGAGATACGCAGTATTTT	CASSDRGGDTQYF
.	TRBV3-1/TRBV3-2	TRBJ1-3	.	TGTGCCAGCAGCCATAGAGCCAGGGGCTCTGGAAACACCATATATTTT	CASSHRARGSGNTIYF
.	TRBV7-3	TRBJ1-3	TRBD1	TGTGCCAGCAGTAAAATGGGGACAGGGTACGGAAACACCATATATTTT	CASSKMGTGYGNTIYF
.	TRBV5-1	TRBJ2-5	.	TGCGCCAGCAGCTTGGGAGCGGCCAGGCAAGAGACCCAGTACTTC	CASSLGAARQETQYF
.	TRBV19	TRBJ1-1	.	TGTGCCAGTAGTTCGACATTGAACACTGAAGCTTTCTTT	CASSSTLNTEAFF
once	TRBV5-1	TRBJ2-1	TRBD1	TGCGCCAGCAGCTTGGCCGGACAGGGGGCTGTCAATGAGCAGTTCTTC	CASSLAGQGAVNEQFF
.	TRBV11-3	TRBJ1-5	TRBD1	TGTGCCAGCAGCCCGGGGACAGGGGTCAGAGGGTCTCAGCCCCAGCATTTT	CASSPGTGVRGSQPQHF
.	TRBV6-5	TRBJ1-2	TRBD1	TGTGCCAGCAGCGCGTCGACAGGGCACAACTATGGCTACACCTTC	CASSASTGHNYGYTF
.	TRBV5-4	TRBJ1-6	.	TGTGCCAGCAGCTTTACAGACAGGTTCTATAATTCACCCCTCCACTTT	CASSFTDRFYNSPLHF
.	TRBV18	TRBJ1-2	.	TGTGCCAGCTCAGCCCAGGGTGATGGCTACACCTTC	CASSAQGDGYTF
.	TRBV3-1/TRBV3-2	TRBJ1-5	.	TGTGCCAGCAGGCACGGGGGGGCCGGGCCCCAGCATTTT	CASRHGGAGPQHF
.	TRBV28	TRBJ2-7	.	TGTGCCAGCAGTTTAGGGGCGGGGGCACCCTACGAGCAGTACTTC	CASSLGAGAPYEQYF
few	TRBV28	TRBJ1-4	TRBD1	TGTGCCAGCAGACTACAGGGGGGTGAAAAACTGTTTTTT	CASRLQGGEKLFF
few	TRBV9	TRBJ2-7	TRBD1	TGTGCCAGCAGCGTAGGGGGACAGAACCCTCAGTACTTC	CASSVGGQNPQYF
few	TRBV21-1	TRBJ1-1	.	TGTGCCAGCCCCGGGGGGGGGACAGGGCTTGAGAACACTGAAGCTTTCTTT	CASPGGGTGLENTEAFF
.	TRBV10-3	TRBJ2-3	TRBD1	TGTGCCATCAGGGGGACAGGGCGCACAGATACGCAGTATTTT	CAIRGTGRTDTQYF